The subject of this entry is one TCR beta chain. Its specificity is unknown. In the PCR, 60 Vbeta and 13 Jbeta primers were used. Measured with immunoSEQ multiplex PCR; TCRdb has only the in-frame clones, and not every one. Of about 170,000 clones listed, over 65% are singletons. These data originate in a study of cytomegalovirus exposure and HLA in healthy donors. The CDR3 consists of 13 residues. J lost 3 bases, V lost 5 bases, and 1 base had no gene match. Germline lookup yields CDR1 SNHLY and CDR2 FYNNEI. Study-wide results and limits: Later analysis identified several of the most significant clusters that appeared linked to common viral pathogens.

The specimen was PBMCs. The origin of this receptor is a woman aged 25-40 years in good health and CMV-seropositive. The genes are TRBV2 and TRBJ2-1; 7 bases are shared with TRBD1. In nucleotides, the CDR3 is TGTGCCAGCAGTTGGGACAGCTACAATGAGCAGTTCTTC. Its translation is CASSWDSYNEQFF.